Listed below are T cell receptor beta chains from one sample, sequenced in a study of OX40 agonist ivuxolimab in advanced cancers. TCRdb keeps only in-frame clones here, not all; method: immunoSEQ multiplex PCR. The repertoire holds some 91,000 clones, with 70% to 90% as singletons. The sequenced sample was CD4+ or CD8+ T cells sorted from blood, obtained in a trial of the OX40 agonist ivuxolimab. These receptors all come from an adult with an advanced solid tumor such as melanoma, head and neck, liver or kidney cancer. The CDR3 runs from the conserved cysteine through the conserved F or W. A D gene is named only where the DNA matches it firmly. Clone sizes are given selectively: once, few, many, or a class where the clone is expanded.

TRBD1	-	TRBV6-1	TRBJ1-5	CASSEHGQGGQPQHF	TGTGCCAGCAGTGAACACGGCCAGGGGGGCCAGCCCCAGCATTTT
-	-	TRBV6-1	TRBJ1-2	CASSRTRDNYGYTF	TGTGCCAGCAGTCGAACTAGGGACAACTATGGCTACACCTTC
-	once	TRBV19	TRBJ1-3	CASSIQASGNTIYF	TGTGCCAGTAGTATCCAGGCCTCTGGAAACACCATATATTTT
TRBD2	-	TRBV19	TRBJ2-1	CASSMPIYVGLAAINEQFF	TGTGCCAGTAGTATGCCCATTTACGTCGGACTAGCGGCAATAAATGAGCAGTTCTTC
TRBD1	-	TRBV27	TRBJ1-2	CASSLLGQGNYGYTF	TGTGCCAGCAGTTTATTAGGACAGGGGAACTATGGCTACACCTTC
-	-	TRBV10-3	TRBJ1-1	CAISESRGETEAFF	TGTGCCATCAGTGAGTCAAGGGGAGAGACTGAAGCTTTCTTT
TRBD1	-	TRBV7-9	TRBJ1-2	CASSLTQGVGYTF	TGTGCCAGCAGCTTAACACAGGGGGTTGGCTACACCTTC
-	-	TRBV5-1	TRBJ1-1	CASSLPVPGGITEAFF	TGCGCCAGCAGCCTTCCTGTTCCGGGGGGCATCACTGAAGCTTTCTTT
-	-	TRBV7-2	TRBJ1-1	CASTLVQGRGTEAFF	TGTGCCAGCACCTTAGTCCAGGGCCGGGGAACTGAAGCTTTCTTT
-	-	TRBV7-9	TRBJ2-3	CASSSFKTGTDTQYF	TGTGCCAGCAGCTCCTTTAAAACAGGCACAGATACGCAGTATTTT
-	-	TRBV4-3	TRBJ1-5	CASSQALGVGQPQHF	TGCGCCAGCAGCCAAGCTCTGGGGGTGGGTCAGCCCCAGCATTTT
TRBD2	once	TRBV28	TRBJ2-2	CASTTRGLAGIRDGELFF	TGTGCCAGCACCACGCGAGGGCTAGCGGGGATCCGGGACGGGGAGCTGTTTTTT
TRBD1	-	TRBV28	TRBJ1-4	CASSRTGGAGAWGEKLFF	TGTGCCAGCAGTAGGACAGGGGGCGCGGGGGCCTGGGGTGAAAAACTGTTTTTT
TRBD1	-	TRBV6-5	TRBJ1-3	CASSSTGSGNTIYF	TGTGCCAGCAGCTCGACAGGGTCCGGAAACACCATATATTTT
TRBD2	-	TRBV5-1	TRBJ2-5	CASSPTGSGRARQTQYF	TGCGCCAGCAGCCCGACGGGAAGCGGGAGGGCCAGGCAGACCCAGTACTTC
-	-	TRBV19	TRBJ2-3	CASSIMGSTDTQYF	TGTGCCAGTAGTATTATGGGGAGCACAGATACGCAGTATTTT
-	-	TRBV19	TRBJ1-1	CASSHLGMNTEAFF	TGTGCCAGTAGTCATCTGGGGATGAACACTGAAGCTTTCTTT
TRBD2	-	TRBV6-1	TRBJ2-1	CASRLAGAYNEQFF	TGTGCCAGCAGACTAGCGGGAGCCTACAATGAGCAGTTCTTC
-	-	TRBV30	TRBJ1-1	CAWSHQKNTEAFF	TGTGCCTGGAGCCACCAAAAGAACACTGAAGCTTTCTTT
TRBD1	-	TRBV11-2	TRBJ1-1	CASSFRTGRGAFF	TGTGCCAGCAGCTTCCGGACAGGGAGAGGAGCTTTCTTT
-	-	TRBV7-9	TRBJ1-2	CASSLDYYGYTF	TGTGCCAGCAGCTTAGATTACTATGGCTACACCTTC
-	few	TRBV6-1	TRBJ1-2	CASSEGVRYTF	TGTGCCAGCAGTGAAGGCGTTCGCTACACCTTC
-	-	TRBV2	TRBJ1-4	CASRRTPGSEKLFF	TGTGCCAGCAGACGGACCCCGGGGAGTGAAAAACTGTTTTTT
TRBD1	-	TRBV27	TRBJ2-1	CASSWTGSYNEQFF	TGTGCCAGCAGCTGGACAGGCTCCTACAATGAGCAGTTCTTC
TRBD2	few	TRBV18	TRBJ2-5	CASSSQRERETQYF	TGTGCCAGCTCATCCCAGCGGGAGAGGGAGACCCAGTACTTC
-	-	TRBV10-1	TRBJ2-4	CASSESSGDIQYF	TGCGCCAGCAGTGAGTCATCGGGGGACATTCAGTACTTC
-	-	TRBV9	TRBJ2-3	CASSVGAGTSTDTQYF	TGTGCCAGCAGCGTAGGGGCGGGAACTAGCACAGATACGCAGTATTTT
-	-	TRBV27	TRBJ1-1	CASTSAPVLNTEAFF	TGTGCCAGCACCTCCGCACCGGTTTTGAACACTGAAGCTTTCTTT
TRBD1	once	TRBV5-1	TRBJ2-7	CASNPTGGLYEQYF	TGCGCCAGCAACCCGACAGGGGGGTTGTACGAGCAGTACTTC
-	-	TRBV6-1	TRBJ2-2	CASSEAVQTGELFF	TGTGCCAGCAGTGAAGCGGTGCAAACCGGGGAGCTGTTTTTT
TRBD1	-	TRBV27	TRBJ1-2	CASSFTGTGTYGYTF	TGTGCCAGCAGTTTCACCGGGACAGGGACCTATGGCTACACCTTC
-	-	TRBV14	TRBJ2-5	CASSLLQGGGETQYF	TGTGCCAGCAGTCTACTACAGGGAGGAGGGGAGACCCAGTACTTC
-	-	TRBV28	TRBJ1-1	CASSSVGGKRDEAFF	TGTGCCAGCAGTTCTGTCGGGGGGAAAAGGGATGAAGCTTTCTTT
-	once	TRBV11-3	TRBJ1-4	CASSLNILEKLFF	TGTGCCAGCAGCTTAAACATTCTGGAAAAACTGTTTTTT
-	-	TRBV2	TRBJ2-2	CASTVDLTGELFF	TGTGCCAGCACCGTGGACCTGACCGGGGAGCTGTTTTTT
-	-	TRBV6-5	TRBJ2-2	CASSRKEHTGELFF	TGTGCCAGCAGCCGAAAAGAACACACCGGGGAGCTGTTTTTT
TRBD1	-	TRBV28	TRBJ1-4	CASRSPGGGNEKLFF	TGTGCCAGCAGGTCGCCAGGGGGAGGGAATGAAAAACTGTTTTTT
TRBD1	-	TRBV6-1	TRBJ1-1	CASSEAGYRGLSTRTEAFF	TGTGCCAGCAGTGAAGCGGGGTACAGGGGATTGTCTACTCGCACTGAAGCTTTCTTT
TRBD1	-	TRBV18	TRBJ1-5	CASSRTGTGGLSNQPQHF	TGTGCCAGCTCACGGACCGGGACAGGGGGCCTTAGCAATCAGCCCCAGCATTTT
TRBD2	few	TRBV10-1	TRBJ2-3	CASSASGRPDTQYF	TGCGCCAGCAGTGCTAGCGGGAGACCAGATACGCAGTATTTT
TRBD2	-	TRBV2	TRBJ2-1	CASTEGLAEYNEQFF	TGTGCCAGCACCGAAGGACTAGCGGAGTACAATGAGCAGTTCTTC
-	-	TRBV13	TRBJ2-3	CASSGRLRTSTDTQYF	TGTGCCAGCAGCGGACGTTTACGGACTAGCACAGATACGCAGTATTTT
-	-	TRBV29-1	TRBJ1-2	CSVDPGNYGYTF	TGCAGCGTTGATCCAGGCAACTATGGCTACACCTTC
-	once	TRBV7-3	TRBJ1-1	CASSLTNSRAIGEAFF	TGTGCCAGCAGCTTAACGAACAGCCGGGCCATTGGTGAAGCTTTCTTT
-	-	TRBV7-2	TRBJ2-3	CASSSLPDTQYF	TGTGCCAGCAGCTCCCTCCCAGATACGCAGTATTTT
-	-	TRBV5-4	TRBJ1-3	CASSLDGTRFRGNTIYF	TGTGCCAGCAGCTTGGACGGGACAAGGTTTCGAGGAAACACCATATATTTT
-	-	TRBV2	TRBJ2-3	CASSDVPPQGRGGDTQYF	TGTGCCAGCAGTGACGTACCCCCACAGGGCAGGGGTGGAGATACGCAGTATTTT
-	few	TRBV10-3	TRBJ1-2	CAISELRGGGYTF	TGTGCCATCAGTGAGCTCAGGGGAGGTGGCTACACCTTC
-	-	TRBV2	TRBJ2-3	CASGFSTDTQYF	TGTGCCAGCGGATTCAGTACAGATACGCAGTATTTT
-	-	TRBV6-1	TRBJ1-2	CASRNGGKNGYTF	TGTGCCAGCAGAAATGGGGGGAAAAATGGCTACACCTTC
-	-	TRBV7-7	TRBJ1-3	CASSLAIGGAGNTIYF	TGTGCCAGCAGCTTAGCGATTGGGGGAGCTGGAAACACCATATATTTT